What follows is one TCR beta chain and its context. The antigen remains unidentified. This entry comes from a study of T cell responses to AZD1222 COVID-19 vaccine. Broader study findings: Reportedly, close to half of spike-specific TCRs are directed against unmutated variant regions. Following two doses of AZD1222, Spike-specific TCR breadth and depth rose. Baseline serology detected seropositivity in only a handful of AZD1222 recipients.

Produced via immunoSEQ multiplex PCR; TCRdb's table is partial and in-frame only. Of about 100,000 clones in the sample, around nine tenths were seen once. The CDR3 totals 12 residues. The V gene lost 5 bases and the J gene lost 6 bases, with 9 bases spanning the gap. Sequencing used peripheral blood, obtained 28 days after the second AZD1222 dose. The chain has TRBV12-3 or TRBV12-4 and TRBJ2-3; D ambiguous. The clonotype originates from an adult who received the AZD1222 COVID-19 vaccine. The CDR3, as DNA: TGTGCCAGCAGTCCTGCTTTGGATACGCAGTATTTT. It specifies CASSPALDTQYF.